The clone carrying this T cell receptor (beta chain) was observed at least ten times. What it recognizes is unknown. The data originate from a study of regulatory T cells in long-lasting Graves disease. Overall study context: Antithyroid drug use was under 3 months in newly diagnosed Graves' patients. The study's findings and limits: Persistent Graves' patients showed reduced TCR diversity versus newly diagnosed patients. TRBV28 was favored in persistent disease, as were TRBJ1-2 and TRBJ2-5.

Arm-PCR of CDR3 regions and iRepertoire HTBI primers were the basis on which TCR beta libraries were built. TCRdb re-analysed the multiplex PCR reads in MiXCR, keeping a single row per CDR3 protein. The profile shows approximately 270,000 distinct CDR3 sequences, about 18% of them singletons. The germline V gene has CDR1 SGHTA and CDR2 FQGNSA. The CDR3 spans 14 residues. The time point is: newly diagnosed GD, antithyroid drugs for less than 3 months. The TCR library used RNA extracted from PBMCs. Staff took 7.5 to 9.5 milliliters of peripheral blood and put it into EDTA tubes. These data were likewise used in another study, on T cells in Graves' hyperthyroidism and ophthalmopathy.

The chain recombines TRBV7-2 with TRBJ2-7, with a tentative D call TRBD2 (7 bases). Sample: peripheral blood mononuclear cells (PBMCs), taken at new diagnosis, from a patient treated with antithyroid drugs. The origin of this receptor is a woman aged 25 to 39 with Graves disease. This CDR3 is CASNRGANSYEQYF. CDR3 bases: TGTGCTTCAAATCGGGGGGCGAATTCCTACGAGCAGTACTTC.